What follows is one T cell receptor beta chain and its context. Its antigen is not yet known. From each donor, a roughly 2.5 ml peripheral blood sample was collected into PAXgene tubes and stored at -80 degrees C. Without T cell sorting, total RNA was isolated from whole blood using the PAXgene blood miRNA kit on an automated QIAcube. Peripheral blood from monozygotic twin pairs who were concordant or discordant for inflammatory bowel disease underwent deep TCRalpha and TCRbeta repertoire profiling using unique molecular barcoding. Smoking habits were recorded for all twin pairs, and each individual was classified as a current, former or never smoker. The CDR3 contains 15 residues, cysteine and phenylalanine counted. Nucleotide data are not available. CDR1 and CDR2, looked up from the germline V gene (reference sequence), are SEHNR and FQNEAQ. The sample is drawn from a study of monozygotic twins with inflammatory bowel disease (dated by TCRdb to between 2018 and 2020). Regarding the study in general: The full study comprised some 30 monozygotic twin pairs: nine German pairs (four IBD-concordant, five IBD-discordant) and 19 IBD-discordant Danish pairs. The search for disease-associated traits relied mainly on comparing IBD patients with their genetically identical healthy co-twins within discordant pairs. Each individual had, on average, about 151 000 unique TCRalpha sequences and 181 000 unique TCRbeta sequences available for analysis. The research as a whole found: IBD patients had lower TCRbeta repertoire diversity, measured by the inverse Simpson index, than their healthy co-twins. Compared with healthy twins, IBD patients shared fewer clonotypes with other individuals, and the difference was most pronounced in patients with signs of disease activity. No single strong signal or clonotype linked to IBD turned up in the results, so the idea that one exists was not supported. Repertoire similarity did not differ between concordant and discordant twins, which could be due to limited statistical power. Different T cell subtypes could not be distinguished in the analysis. Differing immunosuppressive treatments among patients may have added background noise and inter-individual variability to the repertoires.

The protocol used for the library was 5' RACE. Each TCR library was prepared from 3,000 to 4,500 ng of total RNA. For each sample, cDNA synthesis was carried out in eight separate reactions using SMARTScribe reverse transcriptase. During cDNA synthesis, template switching was used to introduce unique molecular identifiers that contained a 6-nucleotide sample barcode. TCRalpha and TCRbeta cDNA was amplified in two nested PCRs of approximately 17 and 9 cycles, and bead purification was carried out after each PCR. Before amplification, cDNA was treated with uracil DNA-glycosylase and purified using the QIAquick PCR purification kit. The second PCR added Illumina TruSeq-compatible adapters along with sample-specific barcodes. Library quality and concentration were assessed using TapeStation and Qubit, and 5 ng of each library was pooled. Sequencing of pooled libraries was carried out on an Illumina HiSeq2500 single-index Rapid Run using 2 x 100 bp reads and custom sequencing primers. The source study handled its data this way. PCR and sequencing errors were corrected by UMI-based consensus assembly using MiGEC version 1.2.6. MiXCR version 2.1.1 was used for V(D)J alignment, clonotype assembly and CDR3 extraction. To normalise gene usage, clonotype sharing and MAIT/NKT TCR abundance, the top 1000, 10 000 and 20 000 clonotypes in each sample were analysed. Diversity was computed as the inverse Simpson index with the vegan R package after downsampling to 27 000 UMIs. Paired Mann-Whitney U tests were applied to discordant twin pairs, with Benjamini-Hochberg correction for multiple testing. Reprocessed by TCRdb, the reads give a single entry per CDR3 protein sequence, without DNA. These V and J calls originate from TCRdb's pipeline instead of the authors' own analysis. For this sample, the table gives under 150,000 distinct CDR3 sequences. The ten largest clonotypes hold 2% to 3% of the sample.

The chain links TRBV7-9 with TRBJ2-7; TCRdb indicates TRBD1, and absent DNA this call remains unverified. Material: blood. The TCR comes from a human donor with ulcerative colitis or Crohn's disease, or a healthy co-twin of an affected twin (not recorded which). This receptor carries the CDR3 CASSFARGGYNEQYF. Outside the CDR3, residues come from the reference TRBV7-9 and TRBJ2-7 proteins, so the full variable domain is: DTGVSQNPRHKITKRGQNVTFRCDPISEHNRLYWYRQTLGQGPEFLTYFQNEAQLEKSRLLSDRFSAERPKGSFSTLEIQRTEQGDSAMYLCASSFARGGYNEQYFGPGTRLTVT.